Included here is one TCR beta chain sequence, with context. Germline V gene sequence: CDR1 MNHNY, CDR2 SVGAGI (reference sequence). There are 15 residues in the CDR3. Trimming took off 6 bases at V and 2 bases at J, with 17 bases between the two ends. The data were obtained in a study of shared clonotypes between healthy human individuals. Only in-frame clones appear in the TCRdb table, and some are missing; sequencing was by immunoSEQ multiplex PCR. The table records about 2 million clones, 85% to 95% of them present only once. This sequence was found in a man younger than 30 in good health. The genes are TRBV6-6 and TRBJ2-7; TRBD1 might be the D (6 bases). Input material: naive CD4+ T cells sorted from blood. This sample's subset: CD45RA+ positively selected. The CDR3 region is CASRPPRDTTYEQYF. The CDR3 nucleotides read TGTGCCAGCAGACCTCCCCGGGACACTACCTACGAGCAGTACTTC.